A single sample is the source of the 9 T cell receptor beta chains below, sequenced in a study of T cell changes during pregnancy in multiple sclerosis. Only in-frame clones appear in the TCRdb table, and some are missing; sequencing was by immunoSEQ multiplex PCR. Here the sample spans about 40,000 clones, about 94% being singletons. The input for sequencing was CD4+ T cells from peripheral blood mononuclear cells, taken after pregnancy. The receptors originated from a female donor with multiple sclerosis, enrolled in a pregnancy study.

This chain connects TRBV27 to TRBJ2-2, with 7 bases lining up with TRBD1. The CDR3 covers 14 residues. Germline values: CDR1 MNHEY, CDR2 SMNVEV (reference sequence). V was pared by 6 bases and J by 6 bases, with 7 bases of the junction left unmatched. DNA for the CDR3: TGTGCCAGCAGAAACAGGGGTTGGGCCGGGGAGCTGTTTTTT. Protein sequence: CASRNRGWAGELFF.

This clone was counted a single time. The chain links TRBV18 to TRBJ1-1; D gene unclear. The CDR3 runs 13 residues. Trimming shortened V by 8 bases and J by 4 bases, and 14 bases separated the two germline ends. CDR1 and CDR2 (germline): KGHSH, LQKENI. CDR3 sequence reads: CASLGSGSTEAFF. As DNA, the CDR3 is TGTGCCAGCCTAGGTTCCGGGAGCACTGAAGCTTTCTTT.

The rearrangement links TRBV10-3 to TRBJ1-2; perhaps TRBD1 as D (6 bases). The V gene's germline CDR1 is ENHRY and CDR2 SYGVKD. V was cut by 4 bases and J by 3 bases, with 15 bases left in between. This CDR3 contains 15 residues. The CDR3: CAISGTTGFDYGYTF. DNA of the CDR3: TGTGCCATCAGTGGGACAACAGGGTTTGACTATGGCTACACCTTC.

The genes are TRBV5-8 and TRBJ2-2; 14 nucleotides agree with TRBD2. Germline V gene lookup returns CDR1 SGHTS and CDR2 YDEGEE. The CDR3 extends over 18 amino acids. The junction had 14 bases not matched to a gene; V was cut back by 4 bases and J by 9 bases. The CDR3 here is CASSPGTSGGTPGWELFF. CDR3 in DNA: TGTGCCAGCAGCCCCGGGACTAGCGGGGGCACCCCTGGCTGGGAGCTGTTTTTT.

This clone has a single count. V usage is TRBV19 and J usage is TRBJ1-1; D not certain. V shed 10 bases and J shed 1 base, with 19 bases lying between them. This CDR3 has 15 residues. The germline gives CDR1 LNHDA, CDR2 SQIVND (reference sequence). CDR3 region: CATRLSGTWNTEAFF. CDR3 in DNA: TGTGCCACCAGACTATCCGGAACCTGGAACACTGAAGCTTTCTTT.

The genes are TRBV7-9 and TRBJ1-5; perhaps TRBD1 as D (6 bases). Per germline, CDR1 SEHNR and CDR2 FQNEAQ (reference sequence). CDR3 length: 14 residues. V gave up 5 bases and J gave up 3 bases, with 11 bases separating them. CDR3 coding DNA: TGTGCCAGCAGCCGAGGACAGCCCAATCAGCCCCAGCATTTT. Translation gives CASSRGQPNQPQHF.

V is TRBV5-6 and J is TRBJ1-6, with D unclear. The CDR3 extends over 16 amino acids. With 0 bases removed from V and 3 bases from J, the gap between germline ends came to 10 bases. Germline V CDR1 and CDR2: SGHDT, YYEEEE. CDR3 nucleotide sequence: TGTGCCAGCAGCTTGGTACGAAGCGGCTATAATTCACCCCTCCACTTT. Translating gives CASSLVRSGYNSPLHF. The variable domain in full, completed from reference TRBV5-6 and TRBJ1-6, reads DAGVTQSPTHLIKTRGQQVTLRCSPKSGHDTVSWYQQALGQGPQFIFQYYEEEERQRGNFPDRFSGHQFPNYSSELNVNALLLGDSALYLCASSLVRSGYNSPLHFGNGTRLTVT.

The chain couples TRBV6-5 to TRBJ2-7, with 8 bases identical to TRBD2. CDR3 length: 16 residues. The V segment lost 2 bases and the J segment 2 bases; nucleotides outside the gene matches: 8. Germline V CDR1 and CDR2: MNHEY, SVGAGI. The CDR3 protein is CASSYNGGGIPYEQYF. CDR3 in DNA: TGTGCCAGCAGTTACAATGGCGGGGGGATCCCCTACGAGCAGTACTTC.

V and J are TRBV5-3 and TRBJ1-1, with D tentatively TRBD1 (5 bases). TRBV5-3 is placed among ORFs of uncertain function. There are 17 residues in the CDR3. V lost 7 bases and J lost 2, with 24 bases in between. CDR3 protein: CARGPGVGCPLNTEAFF. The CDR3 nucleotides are TGTGCCAGAGGGCCGGGGGTAGGCTGTCCCTTAAACACTGAAGCTTTCTTT.